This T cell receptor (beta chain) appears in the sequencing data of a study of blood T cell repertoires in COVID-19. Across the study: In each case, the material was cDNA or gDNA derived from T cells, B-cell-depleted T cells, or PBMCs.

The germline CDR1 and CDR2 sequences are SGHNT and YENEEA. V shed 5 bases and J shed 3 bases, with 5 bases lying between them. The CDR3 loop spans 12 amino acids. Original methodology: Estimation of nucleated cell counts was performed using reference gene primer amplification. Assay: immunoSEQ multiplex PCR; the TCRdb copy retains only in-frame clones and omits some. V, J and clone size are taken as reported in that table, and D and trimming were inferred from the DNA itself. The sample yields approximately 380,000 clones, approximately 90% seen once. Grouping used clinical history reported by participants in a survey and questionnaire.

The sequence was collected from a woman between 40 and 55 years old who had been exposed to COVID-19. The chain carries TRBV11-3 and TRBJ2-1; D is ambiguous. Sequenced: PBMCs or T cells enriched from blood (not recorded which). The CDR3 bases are TGTGCCAGCAGCAACTTCTACAATGAGCAGTTCTTC. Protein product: CASSNFYNEQFF.